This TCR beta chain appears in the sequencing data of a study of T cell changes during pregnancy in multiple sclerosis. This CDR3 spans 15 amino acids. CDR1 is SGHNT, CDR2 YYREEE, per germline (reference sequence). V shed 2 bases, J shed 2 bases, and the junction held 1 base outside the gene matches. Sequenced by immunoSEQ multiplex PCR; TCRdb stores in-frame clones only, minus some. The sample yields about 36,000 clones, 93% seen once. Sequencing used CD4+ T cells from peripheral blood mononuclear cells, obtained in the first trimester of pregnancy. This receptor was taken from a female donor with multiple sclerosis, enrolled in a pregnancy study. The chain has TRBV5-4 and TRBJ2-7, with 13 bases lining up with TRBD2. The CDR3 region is CASSFTSGRAYEQYF. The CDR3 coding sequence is TGTGCCAGCAGCTTTACTAGCGGGAGGGCCTACGAGCAGTACTTC.